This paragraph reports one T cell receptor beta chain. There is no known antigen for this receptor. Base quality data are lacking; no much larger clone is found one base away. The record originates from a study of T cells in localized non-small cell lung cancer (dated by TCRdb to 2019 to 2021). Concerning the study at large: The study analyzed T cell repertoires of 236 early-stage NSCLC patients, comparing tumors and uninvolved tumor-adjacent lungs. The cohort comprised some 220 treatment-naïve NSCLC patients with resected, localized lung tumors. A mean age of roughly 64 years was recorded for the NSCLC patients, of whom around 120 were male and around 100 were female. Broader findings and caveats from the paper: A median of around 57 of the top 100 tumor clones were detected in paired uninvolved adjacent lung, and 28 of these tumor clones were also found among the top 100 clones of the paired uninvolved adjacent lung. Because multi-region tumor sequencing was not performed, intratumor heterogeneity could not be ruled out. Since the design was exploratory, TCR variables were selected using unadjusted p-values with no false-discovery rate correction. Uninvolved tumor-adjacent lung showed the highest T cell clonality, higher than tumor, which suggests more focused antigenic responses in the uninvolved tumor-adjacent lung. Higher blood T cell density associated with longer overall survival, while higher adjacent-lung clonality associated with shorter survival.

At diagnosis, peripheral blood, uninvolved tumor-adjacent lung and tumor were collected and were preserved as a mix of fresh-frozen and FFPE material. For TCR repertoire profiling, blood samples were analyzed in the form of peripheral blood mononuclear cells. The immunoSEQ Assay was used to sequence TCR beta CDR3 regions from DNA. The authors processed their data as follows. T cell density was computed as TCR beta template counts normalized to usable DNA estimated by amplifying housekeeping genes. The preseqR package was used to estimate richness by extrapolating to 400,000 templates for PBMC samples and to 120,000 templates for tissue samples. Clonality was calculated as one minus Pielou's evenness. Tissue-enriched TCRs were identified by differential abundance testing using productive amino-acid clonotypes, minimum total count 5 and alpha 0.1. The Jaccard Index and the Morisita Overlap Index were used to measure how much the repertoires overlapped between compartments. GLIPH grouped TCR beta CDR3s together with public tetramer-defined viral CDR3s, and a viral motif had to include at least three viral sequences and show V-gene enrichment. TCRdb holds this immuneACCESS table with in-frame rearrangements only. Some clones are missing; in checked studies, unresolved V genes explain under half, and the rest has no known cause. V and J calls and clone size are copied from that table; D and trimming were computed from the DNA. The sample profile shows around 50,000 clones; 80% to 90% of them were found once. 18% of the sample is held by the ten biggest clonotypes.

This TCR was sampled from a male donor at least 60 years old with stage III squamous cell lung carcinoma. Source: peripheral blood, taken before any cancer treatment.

The bases read TGTGCCAGCAGCTCAACAGGGAAGGGCTACAATGAGCAGTTCTTC. The resulting protein is CASSSTGKGYNEQFF. The chain was built from TRBV5-8 and TRBJ2-1, with TRBD1 tentatively as D gene (6 bases match). Cut back by 3 bases and 3 bases, the V and J ends lie 13 bases apart. The CDR3 starts with the cysteine, ends with the phenylalanine, and has 15 residues. Only CDR3 DNA remains: 45 bases, in frame from the first base. From the germline V gene, CDR1 is SGHTS and CDR2 is YDEGEE.